The 27 T cell receptor beta chains listed next were all sequenced from one sample in a study of T-cell reconstitution after alpha-beta-depleted transplantation in children. Unique molecular identifiers tagged the TCRbeta library. TCRdb itself ran the PCR reads through MiXCR, one entry per CDR3 protein. The table includes over 150,000 distinct CDR3 sequences, roughly 6% detected once. The sample was PBMCs, taken before TCRalphabeta/CD19-depleted stem cell transplant. Every receptor here comes from a girl younger than two with combined immunodeficiency, due to receive a stem cell transplant.

This clonotype has a count of ten or more. This rearrangement joins TRBV15 to TRBJ2-7; no firm D call. Trimming took off 5 bases at V and 7 bases at J, with 15 bases between the two ends. Germline CDR1 is LNHNV and CDR2 is YYDKDF (reference sequence). This CDR3 comprises 13 residues. The CDR3 nucleotides are TGTGCCACCAGCTCTTTTTCCGTAGGTGAGCAGTACTTC. Its translation: CATSSFSVGEQYF.

This clonotype came up many times. The chain carries TRBV9 and TRBJ2-5; 7 nucleotides line up with TRBD2. Germline CDR1 is SGDLS and CDR2 is YYNGEE. Germline trimming cut 3 bases from V and 2 bases from J; bases unmatched to any gene: 16. The CDR3 has 18 residues. The CDR3 loop reads CASSEPLFGAGIQETQYF. The CDR3 bases are TGTGCCAGCAGCGAGCCCCTCTTCGGAGCGGGGATTCAAGAGACCCAGTACTTC.

This clonotype was detected ten times or more. The J gene is TRBJ2-7, the V gene TRBV6-2 or TRBV6-3; D perhaps matches TRBD1 (5 bases). The germline V gene encodes CDR1 MNHEY and CDR2 SVGEGT. This CDR3 comprises 13 residues. The V gene lost 4 bases and the J gene lost 2 bases, with 9 bases spanning the gap. The CDR3 coding sequence is TGTGCCAGCAGTTGGCCAGGGACCTACGAGCAGTACTTC. As protein: CASSWPGTYEQYF.

This clonotype was seen repeatedly, ten times or more. The rearrangement uses TRBV6-1 and TRBJ2-3; possibly TRBD2 for D (5 bases). V lost 8 bases and J 4 bases, leaving 16 bases between the germline ends. The CDR3 consists of 14 residues. Germline lookup yields CDR1 MNHNS and CDR2 SASEGT. The CDR3 DNA sequence: TGTGCCAGCGAGCCGGGGTTGGGAGCAGATACGCAGTATTTT. Residues: CASEPGLGADTQYF.

This chain links TRBV29-1 with TRBJ1-1; D uncertain. This CDR3 has 11 amino acids. Trimming stripped 2 bases from V and 6 bases from J, with 7 bases between. CDR1 and CDR2 (germline): SQVTM, ANQGSEA. The CDR3 nucleotides are TGCAGCGTTGAATCAGGTTCTGAAGCTTTCTTT. Encoded protein: CSVESGSEAFF.

This clonotype occurred many times. This rearrangement joins TRBV29-1 to TRBJ2-2; maybe TRBD1 (6 bases). The CDR3 is 12 residues long. Trimming removed 8 bases from V and 5 bases from J, with 12 bases in between. CDR1 is SQVTM and CDR2 is ANQGSEA in the germline V gene. CDR3 DNA sequence: TGCAGCAGCATCAGGGGAACCGGGGAGCTGTTTTTT. The encoded protein is CSSIRGTGELFF.

This clonotype was counted many times. The genes are TRBV7-8 and TRBJ2-1; TRBD1 is a possible D gene (5 bases). The V end lost 4 bases, the J end lost 7 bases, and 20 bases lay between the germline ends. The CDR3 is 16 amino acids. CDR1 and CDR2 (germline): SGHVS, FQNEAQ. The CDR3 DNA reads TGTGCCAGCAGCTCGATCGCCCAAAACAGGAAAAATGAGCAGTTCTTC. It codes for CASSSIAQNRKNEQFF. The full variable domain, completed using reference TRBV7-8 and TRBJ2-1, is GAGVSQSPRYKVAKRGQDVALRCDPISGHVSLFWYQQALGQGPEFLTYFQNEAQLDKSGLPSDRFFAERPEGSVSTLKIQRTQQEDSAVYLCASSSIAQNRKNEQFFGPGTRLTVL.

Ten or more counts support this clonotype. The chain is built from TRBV28 and TRBJ1-4, with 8 bases identical to TRBD1. The V and J ends lost 5 bases and 13 bases, in that order; junction bases with no gene match: 15. CDR3 length: 15 amino acids. Germline CDR1 MDHEN, CDR2 SYDVKM. CDR3 protein: CASSVTGQGVGRLFF. For the CDR3, the DNA is TGTGCCAGCAGTGTTACCGGACAGGGAGTGGGAAGACTGTTTTTT.

The chain couples TRBV19 to TRBJ2-7; 8 bases align to TRBD1. The CDR3 contains 14 residues. Germline lookup yields CDR1 LNHDA and CDR2 SQIVND (reference sequence). V shed 3 bases and J 2 bases; nucleotides not matched to a gene: 3. CDR3 protein: CASSIYRGAYEQYF. Written as DNA, the CDR3 is TGTGCCAGTAGTATTTACAGGGGGGCCTACGAGCAGTACTTC. The whole variable domain, remainder taken from reference TRBV19 and TRBJ2-7, is DGGITQSPKYLFRKEGQNVTLSCEQNLNHDAMYWYRQDPGQGLRLIYYSQIVNDFQKGDIAEGYSVSREKKESFPLTVTSAQKNPTAFYLCASSIYRGAYEQYFGPGTRLTVT.

This clonotype appeared a few times. The rearrangement joins TRBV5-1 to TRBJ2-5; D unclear. V gave up 4 bases and J gave up 1 base, with 11 bases separating them. CDR3 length: 14 amino acids. Germline CDR1 is SGHRS and CDR2 is YFSETQ. CDR3 loop: CASSPMVPQETQYF. The CDR3 DNA is TGCGCCAGCAGCCCCATGGTTCCCCAAGAGACCCAGTACTTC.

Only a few counts were recorded for this clonotype. Here the CDR3 DNA reads TGTGCCAGCAGAATAAATAGCGGGAGCTCCTACAATGAGCAGTTCTTC. This gives the protein CASRINSGSSYNEQFF. This chain uses TRBV7-7 with TRBJ2-1; 9 positions agree with TRBD2. Losses at the gene ends were 6 bases for V and 0 bases for J; bases not matched to a gene: 6. The CDR3 loop spans 16 amino acids. Germline V gene sequence: CDR1 SSHAT, CDR2 FNYEAQ (reference sequence).

This clonotype was recorded at least ten times. The chain couples TRBV28 to TRBJ2-7; 8 bases align to TRBD2. This CDR3 has 16 residues. CDR1 is MDHEN, CDR2 SYDVKM, per germline. V lost 5 bases to trimming and J lost 1 base; unmatched junction nucleotides: 10. CDR3 DNA sequence: TGTGCCAGCAGTCCACTTGTAGCGGGAAAATCCTACGAGCAGTACTTC. It encodes CASSPLVAGKSYEQYF.

This chain links TRBV7-6 with TRBJ1-2, with a possible D match to TRBD1 (6 bases). The V and J ends lost 1 base and 8 bases respectively, with 11 bases between them. CDR1 and CDR2 from the germline V gene are SGHVS and FNYEAQ. CDR3 length equals 13 residues. This chain's CDR3 is CASSLVYRAGYTF. The DNA of the CDR3 is TGTGCCAGCAGCTTAGTCTACAGGGCGGGCTACACCTTC.

The gene calls are TRBV28 and TRBJ2-7; possibly TRBD1 for D (6 bases). The CDR3 spans 13 residues. Germline V CDR1 and CDR2: MDHEN, SYDVKM. Trimming shortened V by 5 bases and J by 2 bases, and 10 bases separated the two germline ends. As DNA, the CDR3 is TGTGCCAGCAGTCCGGGACATCCCTACGAGCAGTACTTC. Its protein is CASSPGHPYEQYF.

The table lists this clonotype with many counts. The chain links TRBV20-1 to TRBJ2-5; D is uncertain. Germline CDR1 is DFQATT and CDR2 is SNEGSKA (reference sequence). The CDR3 contains 14 residues. Trimming shortened V by 0 bases and J by 1 base, and 9 bases separated the two germline ends. DNA of the CDR3: TGCAGTGCTAGAGATCCGTCAGGCCAAGAGACCCAGTACTTC. Translation: CSARDPSGQETQYF.

This clonotype came up many times. The chain combines TRBV20-1 with TRBJ2-1; 7 bases are shared with TRBD2. J was trimmed by 6 bases and V by 0 bases; bases with no gene match: 14. The CDR3 extends over 17 amino acids. Germline loops: CDR1 DFQATT, CDR2 SNEGSKA (reference sequence). This chain's CDR3 is CSARDSLRGGPFNEQFF. The CDR3 DNA reads TGCAGTGCTAGAGACAGTCTTCGGGGAGGGCCCTTCAATGAGCAGTTCTTC.

This clonotype was counted many times. The J gene is TRBJ2-2, the V gene TRBV4-3; 7 nucleotides line up with TRBD1. V trimming: 1 base; J trimming: 2 bases; junction bases outside the gene matches: 1. Per the germline V gene, CDR1 is LGHNA and CDR2 is YSLEER. The CDR3 totals 15 residues. CDR3 nucleotide sequence: TGCGCCAGCAGCCAAGGAGGGGGCAACACCGGGGAGCTGTTTTTT. This encodes CASSQGGGNTGELFF.

This clonotype was observed many times. The chain is built from TRBV11-2 and TRBJ2-4; D may be TRBD2 (6 bases). CDR3 length equals 17 residues. Looked up from germline, CDR1 is SGHAT and CDR2 is FQNNGV. V was cut by 3 bases and J by 1 base, with 16 bases left in between. The CDR3 DNA reads as TGTGCCAGCAGCTTGGGGACTTCCCAGCGCGCCAAAAACATTCAGTACTTC. Translated: CASSLGTSQRAKNIQYF.

The table lists this clonotype with a few counts. The chain links TRBV7-9 to TRBJ2-7; D gene unclear. The CDR3 loop spans 16 amino acids. V was cut by 0 bases and J by 9 bases, with 21 bases left in between. The germline gives CDR1 SEHNR, CDR2 FQNEAQ (reference sequence). The CDR3: CASSLAHSVDPTRQYF. CDR3 sequence (DNA): TGTGCCAGCAGCTTAGCGCACAGCGTCGACCCTACGAGGCAGTACTTC. The full variable domain, in which reference TRBV7-9 and TRBJ2-7 provide the parts outside the CDR3, is DTGVSQNPRHKITKRGQNVTFRCDPISEHNRLYWYRQTLGQGPEFLTYFQNEAQLEKSRLLSDRFSAERPKGSFSTLEIQRTEQGDSAMYLCASSLAHSVDPTRQYFGPGTRLTVT.

This clonotype has at least ten counts. V gene TRBV27 combines with J gene TRBJ2-7, with a weak D call TRBD2 (6 bases). V gave up 7 bases and J gave up 7 bases, with 17 bases separating them. This CDR3 comprises 13 residues. Germline V gene sequence: CDR1 MNHEY, CDR2 SMNVEV (reference sequence). CDR3 sequence reads: CASTKKPGREQYF. As DNA, the CDR3 is TGTGCCAGCACCAAGAAACCAGGGAGGGAGCAGTACTTC.

The table lists this clonotype with many counts. This chain links TRBV11-2 with TRBJ2-1; no clear D. The CDR3 is made up of 11 amino acids. Germline V gene sequence: CDR1 SGHAT, CDR2 FQNNGV. Deletions cut 3 bases from V and 8 bases from J, with 5 bases between. The CDR3 sequence is CASSFGYEQFF. CDR3 nucleotide sequence: TGTGCCAGCAGCTTCGGGTATGAGCAGTTCTTC.

In its sample, this clonotype was seen many times. This chain uses TRBV28 with TRBJ2-4; 13 bases fit TRBD2. CDR3 length: 17 amino acids. Losses at the gene ends were 2 bases for V and 0 bases for J; bases not matched to a gene: 1. Germline CDR1 MDHEN, CDR2 SYDVKM. The CDR3 reads CASSLGLAGVAKNIQYF. The CDR3, as DNA: TGTGCCAGCAGTTTAGGACTAGCGGGAGTAGCCAAAAACATTCAGTACTTC. The variable domain in full, completed from reference TRBV28 and TRBJ2-4, reads DVKVTQSSRYLVKRTGEKVFLECVQDMDHENMFWYRQDPGLGLRLIYFSYDVKMKEKGDIPEGYSVSREKKERFSLILESASTNQTSMYLCASSLGLAGVAKNIQYFGAGTRLSVL.

Many counts were recorded for this clonotype. The CDR3 loop is CASSSRGGNEQFF. CDR3 DNA sequence: TGTGCCAGCAGCAGCCGGGGGGGAAATGAGCAGTTCTTC. The chain recombines TRBV4-2 with TRBJ2-1, with 8 bases identical to TRBD2. The CDR3 covers 13 residues. Germline CDR1 LGHNA, CDR2 YNFKEQ. Germline trimming cut 5 bases from V and 7 bases from J; bases unmatched to any gene: 4.

Many counts were recorded for this clonotype. The rearrangement joins TRBV21-1 to TRBJ2-7; the listed D gene, TRBD1, was not tested against the DNA. TRBV21-1 is a listed pseudogene. The CDR3 covers 17 residues. The CDR3 sequence: CASSKARGGLVSYEQYF. CDR3 DNA sequence: TGTGCCAGCAGCAAAGCCCGGGGGGGGCTAGTGAGCTACGAGCAGTACTTC.

Written as DNA, the CDR3 is TGTGCCAGCAGTGATGCATCAGACCAGAACACTGAAGCTTTCTTT. Protein sequence: CASSDASDQNTEAFF. The chain joins TRBV6-1 to TRBJ1-1; D unclear. Trimming pared 3 bases from V and 1 base from J, leaving 12 bases between. CDR1 MNHNS and CDR2 SASEGT come from the germline V gene. The CDR3 has 15 amino acids.

This clonotype was found many times. The rearrangement joins TRBV5-1 to TRBJ2-5; D perhaps matches TRBD1 (6 bases). The germline V and J ends were trimmed by 0 bases and 4 bases, with 7 bases remaining between them. CDR1 and CDR2 from the germline V gene are SGHRS and YFSETQ. The CDR3 has 13 amino acids. The CDR3 sequence is CASSLGQAETQYF. The CDR3 DNA follows: TGCGCCAGCAGCTTGGGACAGGCAGAGACCCAGTACTTC.

The V gene is TRBV20-1, the J gene TRBJ2-5, with 12 bases fitting TRBD2. CDR1 and CDR2 from the germline V gene are DFQATT and SNEGSKA (reference sequence). CDR3 length: 17 residues. Here the CDR3 reads CSYTLWPTSGSFGTQYF. Written as DNA, the CDR3 is TGCAGCTACACCCTATGGCCGACTAGCGGGAGTTTCGGGACCCAGTACTTC.